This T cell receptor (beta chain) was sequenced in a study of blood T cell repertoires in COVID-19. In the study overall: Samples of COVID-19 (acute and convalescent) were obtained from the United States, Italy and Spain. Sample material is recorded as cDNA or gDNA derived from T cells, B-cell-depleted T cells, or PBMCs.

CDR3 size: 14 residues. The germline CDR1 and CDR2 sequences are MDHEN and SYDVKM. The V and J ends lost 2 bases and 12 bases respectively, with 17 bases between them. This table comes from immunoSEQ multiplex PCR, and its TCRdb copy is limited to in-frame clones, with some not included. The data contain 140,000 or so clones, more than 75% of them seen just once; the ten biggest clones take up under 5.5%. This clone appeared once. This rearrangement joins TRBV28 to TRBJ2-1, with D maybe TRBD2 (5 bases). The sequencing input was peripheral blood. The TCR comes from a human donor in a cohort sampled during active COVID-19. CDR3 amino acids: CASSLRDLRRGQFF. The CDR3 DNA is TGTGCCAGCAGTTTAAGGGATCTACGCCGGGGGCAGTTCTTC.